Detailed here is one TCR beta chain. The sample originates from a study of T-cell reconstitution after alpha-beta-depleted transplantation in children. Molecular barcoding with unique molecular identifiers was used for the TCRbeta library. TCRdb analysed the PCR reads with MiXCR anew, one entry per CDR3 protein. This sample has hundreds of thousands of distinct CDR3 sequences, with around 17% found just once. This sequence originates from a human donor who donated a stem cell graft to a child with acute myeloid leukemia. The sequencing here drew on PBMCs from the stem cell graft donor, taken from the stem cell graft.

CDR3 in amino acids: CASRDNIAEQYV. CDR3 bases: TGTGCCAGCAGAGATAACATAGCCGAGCAGTACGTC. The chain carries TRBV28 and TRBJ2-7; no definite D call. There are 12 residues in the CDR3. The germline V gene has CDR1 MDHEN and CDR2 SYDVKM. With 6 bases removed from V and 6 bases from J, the gap between germline ends came to 12 bases.